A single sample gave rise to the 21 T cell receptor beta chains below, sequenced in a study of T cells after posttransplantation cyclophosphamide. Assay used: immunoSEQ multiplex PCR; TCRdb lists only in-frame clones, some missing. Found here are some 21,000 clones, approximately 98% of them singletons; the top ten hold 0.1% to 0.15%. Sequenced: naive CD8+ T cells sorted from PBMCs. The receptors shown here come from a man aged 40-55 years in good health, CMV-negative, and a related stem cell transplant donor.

The CDR3 DNA is TGTGCCAGCAGCCCTAGCGACTGGCTAGATGAGCAGTTCTTC. Encoded protein: CASSPSDWLDEQFF. The chain recombines TRBV5-5 with TRBJ2-1; D perhaps matches TRBD2 (6 bases). CDR3 length: 14 amino acids. V gave up 4 bases and J gave up 8 bases, with 16 bases separating them. Germline assignment: CDR1 SGHKS and CDR2 YYEKEE (reference sequence).

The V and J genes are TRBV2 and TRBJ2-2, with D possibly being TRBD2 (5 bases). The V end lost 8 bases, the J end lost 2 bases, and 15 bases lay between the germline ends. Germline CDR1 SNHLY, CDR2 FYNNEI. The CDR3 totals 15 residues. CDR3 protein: CASHGVGTNTGELFF. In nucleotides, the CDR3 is TGTGCCAGCCACGGGGTTGGAACCAACACCGGGGAGCTGTTTTTT.

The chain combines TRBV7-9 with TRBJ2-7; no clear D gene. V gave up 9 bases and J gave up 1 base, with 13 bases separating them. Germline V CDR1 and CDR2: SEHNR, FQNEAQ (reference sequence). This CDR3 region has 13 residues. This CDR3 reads CASSGSLSYEQYF. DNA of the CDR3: TGTGCCAGTTCCGGGTCCTTATCCTACGAGCAGTACTTC.

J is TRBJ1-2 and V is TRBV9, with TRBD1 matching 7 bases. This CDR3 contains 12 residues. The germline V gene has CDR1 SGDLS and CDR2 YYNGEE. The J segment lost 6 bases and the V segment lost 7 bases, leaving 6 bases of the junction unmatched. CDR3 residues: CASGPRGDGYTF. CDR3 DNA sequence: TGTGCCAGCGGACCCAGGGGGGATGGCTACACCTTC.

The CDR3 sequence: CASSPSRTDTQYF. The CDR3 nucleotides are TGTGCCAGCAGCCCGTCCCGCACAGATACGCAGTATTTT. The rearrangement links TRBV11-2 to TRBJ2-3; D unclear. The V and J ends lost 5 bases and 1 base respectively, with 7 bases between them. This CDR3 region has 13 residues. CDR1 is SGHAT and CDR2 is FQNNGV in the germline V gene.

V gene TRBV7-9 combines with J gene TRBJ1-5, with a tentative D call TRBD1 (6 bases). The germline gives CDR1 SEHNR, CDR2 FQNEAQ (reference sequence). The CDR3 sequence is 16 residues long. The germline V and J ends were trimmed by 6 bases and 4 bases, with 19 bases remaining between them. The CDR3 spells CASSFTGMLENQPQHF. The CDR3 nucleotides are TGTGCCAGCAGTTTCACAGGGATGCTGGAAAATCAGCCCCAGCATTTT.

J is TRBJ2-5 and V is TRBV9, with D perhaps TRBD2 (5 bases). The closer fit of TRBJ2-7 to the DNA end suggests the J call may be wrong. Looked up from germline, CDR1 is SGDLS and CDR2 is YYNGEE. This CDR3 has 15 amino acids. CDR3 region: CASSVEEEPPYEQYF. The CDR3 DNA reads TGTGCCAGCAGCGTAGAGGAGGAACCCCCCTACGAGCAGTACTTC.

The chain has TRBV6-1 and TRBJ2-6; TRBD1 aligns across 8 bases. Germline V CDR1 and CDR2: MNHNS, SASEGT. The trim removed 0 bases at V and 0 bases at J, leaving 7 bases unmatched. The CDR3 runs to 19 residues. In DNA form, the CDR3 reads TGTGCCAGCAGTGAAGCTTGGGACAGGATAGACTCTGGGGCCAACGTCCTGACTTTC. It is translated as CASSEAWDRIDSGANVLTF.

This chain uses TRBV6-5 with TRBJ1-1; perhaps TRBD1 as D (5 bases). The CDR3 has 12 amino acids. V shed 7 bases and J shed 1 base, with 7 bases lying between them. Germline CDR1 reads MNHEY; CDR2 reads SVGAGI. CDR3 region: CASKRGNTEAFF. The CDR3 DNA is TGTGCCAGCAAAAGGGGGAACACTGAAGCTTTCTTT.

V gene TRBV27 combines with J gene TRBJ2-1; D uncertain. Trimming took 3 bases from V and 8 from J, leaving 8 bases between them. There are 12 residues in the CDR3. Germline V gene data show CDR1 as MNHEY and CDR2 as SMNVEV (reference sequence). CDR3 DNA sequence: TGTGCCAGCAGTTTTTTGGGCCATGAGCAGTTCTTC. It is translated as CASSFLGHEQFF.

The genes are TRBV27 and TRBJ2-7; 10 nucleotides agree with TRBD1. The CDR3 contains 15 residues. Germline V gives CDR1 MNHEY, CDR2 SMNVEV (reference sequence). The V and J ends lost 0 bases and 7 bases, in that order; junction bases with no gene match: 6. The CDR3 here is CASSLSGTGAREQYF. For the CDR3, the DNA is TGTGCCAGCAGTTTATCCGGGACAGGGGCTCGGGAGCAGTACTTC.

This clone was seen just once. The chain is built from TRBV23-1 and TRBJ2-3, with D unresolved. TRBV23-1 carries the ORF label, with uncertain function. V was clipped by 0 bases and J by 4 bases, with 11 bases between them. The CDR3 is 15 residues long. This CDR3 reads CASSQSGRHPDTQYF. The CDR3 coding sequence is TGCGCCAGCAGTCAATCCGGTCGCCACCCAGATACGCAGTATTTT.

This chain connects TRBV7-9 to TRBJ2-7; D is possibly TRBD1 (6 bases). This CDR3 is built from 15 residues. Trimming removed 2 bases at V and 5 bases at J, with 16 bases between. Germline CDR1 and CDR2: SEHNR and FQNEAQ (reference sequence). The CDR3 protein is CASSLKGGSGDEQYF. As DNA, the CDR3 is TGTGCCAGCAGCTTAAAAGGTGGTTCAGGGGACGAGCAGTACTTC.

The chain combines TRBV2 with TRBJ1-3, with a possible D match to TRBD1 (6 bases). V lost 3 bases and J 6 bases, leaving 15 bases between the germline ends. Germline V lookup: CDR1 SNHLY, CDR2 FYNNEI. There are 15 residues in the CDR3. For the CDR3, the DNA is TGTGCCAGCAGTGACTTTCTACAGGGAGAAAACACCATATATTTT. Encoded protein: CASSDFLQGENTIYF.

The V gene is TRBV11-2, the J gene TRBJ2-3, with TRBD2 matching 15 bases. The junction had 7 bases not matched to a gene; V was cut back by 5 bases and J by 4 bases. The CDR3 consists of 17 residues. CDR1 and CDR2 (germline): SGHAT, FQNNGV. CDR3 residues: CASSPRTSGRASDTQYF. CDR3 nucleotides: TGTGCCAGCAGCCCGCGGACTAGCGGGAGGGCCTCAGATACGCAGTATTTT.

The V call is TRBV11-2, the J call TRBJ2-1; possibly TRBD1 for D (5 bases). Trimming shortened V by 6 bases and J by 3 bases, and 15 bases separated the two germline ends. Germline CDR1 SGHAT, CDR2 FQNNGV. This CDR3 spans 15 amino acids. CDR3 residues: CASRGVDRSYNEQFF. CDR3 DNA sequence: TGTGCCAGCAGAGGGGTAGACCGAAGCTACAATGAGCAGTTCTTC.

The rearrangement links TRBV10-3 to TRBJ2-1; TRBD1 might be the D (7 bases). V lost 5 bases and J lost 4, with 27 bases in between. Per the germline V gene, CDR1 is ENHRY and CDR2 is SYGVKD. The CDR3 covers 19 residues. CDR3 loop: CAISYSRGGTDQRYNEQFF. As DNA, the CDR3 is TGTGCCATCAGTTATTCCAGGGGCGGGACAGACCAGCGGTACAATGAGCAGTTCTTC.

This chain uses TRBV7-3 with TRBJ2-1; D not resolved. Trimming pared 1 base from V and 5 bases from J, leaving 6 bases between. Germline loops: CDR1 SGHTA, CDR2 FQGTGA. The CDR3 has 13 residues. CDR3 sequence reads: CASSLRADNEQFF. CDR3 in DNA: TGTGCCAGCAGCTTAAGGGCCGACAATGAGCAGTTCTTC. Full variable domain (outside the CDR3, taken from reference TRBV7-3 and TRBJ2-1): GAGVSQTPSNKVTEKGKYVELRCDPISGHTALYWYRQSLGQGPEFLIYFQGTGAADDSGLPNDRFFAVRPEGSVSTLKIQRTERGDSAVYLCASSLRADNEQFFGPGTRLTVL.

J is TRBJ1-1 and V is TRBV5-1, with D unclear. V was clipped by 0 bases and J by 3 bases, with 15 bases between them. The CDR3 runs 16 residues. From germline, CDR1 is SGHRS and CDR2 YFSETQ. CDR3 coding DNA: TGCGCCAGCAGCTTGGCGGGTCTCATAATACACACTGAAGCTTTCTTT. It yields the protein CASSLAGLIIHTEAFF.

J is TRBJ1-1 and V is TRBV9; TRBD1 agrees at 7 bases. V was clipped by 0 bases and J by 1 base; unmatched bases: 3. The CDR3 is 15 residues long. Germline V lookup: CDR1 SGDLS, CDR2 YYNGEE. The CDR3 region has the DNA TGTGCCAGCAGCGTAGTGACAGGGTCGAACACTGAAGCTTTCTTT. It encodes CASSVVTGSNTEAFF. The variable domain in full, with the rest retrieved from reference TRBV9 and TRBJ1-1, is DSGVTQTPKHLITATGQRVTLRCSPRSGDLSVYWYQQSLDQGLQFLIQYYNGEERAKGNILERFSAQQFPDLHSELNLSSLELGDSALYFCASSVVTGSNTEAFFGQGTRLTVV.

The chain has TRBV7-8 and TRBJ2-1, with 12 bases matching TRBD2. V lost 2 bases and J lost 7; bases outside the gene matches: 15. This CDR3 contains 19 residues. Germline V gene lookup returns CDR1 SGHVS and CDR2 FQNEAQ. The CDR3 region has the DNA TGTGCCAGCAGCTTAAAAATTACTAGCGGGAGGAGTTTGGGTAATGAGCAGTTCTTC. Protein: CASSLKITSGRSLGNEQFF. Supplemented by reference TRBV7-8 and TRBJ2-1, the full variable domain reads GAGVSQSPRYKVAKRGQDVALRCDPISGHVSLFWYQQALGQGPEFLTYFQNEAQLDKSGLPSDRFFAERPEGSVSTLKIQRTQQEDSAVYLCASSLKITSGRSLGNEQFFGPGTRLTVL.